This TCR beta chain emerged from a study of blood T cell repertoires in COVID-19. In the study overall: Some COVID-19 samples were acute and others convalescent; all came from the United States, Italy and Spain. PBMCs, B-cell-depleted T cells, or T cells provided the cDNA or gDNA that made up the material.

This CDR3 has 17 residues. From germline, CDR1 is SGHTA and CDR2 FQGNSA. Trimming left V 2 bases short and J 5 bases short, with 19 bases between. In the study's own analysis: Estimation of nucleated cell counts relied on the amplification of reference gene primers. Repertoires were generated with immunoSEQ multiplex PCR, while TCRdb's copy carries only in-frame clones and drops some. V, J and clone size were drawn from that table, and D and trimming were deduced from the DNA. The table includes over 200,000 clones, about 90% detected once. Sequencing was carried out using peripheral blood. The gene calls are TRBV7-2 and TRBJ2-4; the D gene is possibly TRBD2 (6 bases). This sequence originates from a woman in her sixties or seventies with acute or convalescent COVID-19. CDR3 sequence reads: CASSLRGRQGAQNIQYF. The CDR3 region has the DNA TGTGCCAGCAGCTTAAGAGGGAGGCAGGGAGCGCAAAACATTCAGTACTTC.